This T cell receptor beta chain was observed in a study of T cell responses to AZD1222 COVID-19 vaccine. Study results and caveats: The span of vaccine-associated CD4 TCRs extended across spike, with dominance at 160-218 and 743-854. Among the donors, most were white British and more were female, and clonal diversity was possibly underestimated.

The data were produced by immunoSEQ multiplex PCR, yet TCRdb's version contains in-frame clones alone and is incomplete. This repertoire shows approximately 190,000 clones, around 94% found once; its top ten account for approximately 4%. With V trimmed by 5 bases and J by 10 bases, 5 bases remained unmatched. Germline CDR1 and CDR2: SQVTM and ANQGSEA. The CDR3 is made up of 13 amino acids. With respect to this clone: The antigen remains unidentified.

V usage is TRBV29-1 and J usage is TRBJ2-1; the match to TRBD2 covers 13 bases. The sequencing used peripheral blood, collected 28 days after the second dose of the MenACWY control vaccine. This TCR came from an adult who received the MenACWY meningococcal vaccine as a control. CDR3 in amino acids: CSVTSGRALEQFF. The DNA of the CDR3 is TGCAGCGTTACTAGCGGGAGGGCCCTCGAGCAGTTCTTC.